This T cell receptor (beta chain) was profiled in a study of T cell repertoires in cytomegalovirus infection. Study summary: CMV infection together with matching HLA type was indicated by public TCR beta signatures.

TCRdb used MiXCR to reprocess the reads, holding one entry per CDR3 protein. The profile covers some 440,000 distinct CDR3 sequences, with approximately 30% appearing a single time and about an eighth taken by the ten largest. V dropped 3 bases and J dropped 2 bases, with 6 bases sitting between them. The length of the CDR3 is 13 residues. This clonotype was observed at least ten times. Its target is unknown. Findings and limits, study-wide: Summed frequency of public TCR beta families distinguished CMV carriers with the relevant HLA.

The sequence came from a human donor in good health (CMV status not recorded). Some clones in this sample may be carry-over from other donors' samples. Sequenced material: PBMCs. The rearrangement uses TRBV12-3 or TRBV12-4 and TRBJ2-3; D call uncertain. CDR3 DNA: TGTGCCAGCAGTTTTCGCCACACAGATACGCAGTATTTT. Residues: CASSFRHTDTQYF.